One sample yielded the 30 T cell receptor beta chains listed below, sequenced in a study of cytomegalovirus exposure and HLA in healthy donors. Primers for the PCR totalled 60 Vbeta and 13 Jbeta. The assay was immunoSEQ multiplex PCR, and TCRdb's table has in-frame clones only and misses some. The sample records about 97,000 clones, around 85% being singletons. Sequenced material: PBMCs. Receptor source: a young man in good health and CMV-seronegative.

This chain joins TRBV5-4 and TRBJ2-3; possibly TRBD2 for D (6 bases). Germline CDR1 reads SGHNT; CDR2 reads YYREEE (reference sequence). This CDR3 has 15 amino acids. V was clipped by 0 bases and J by 2 bases, with 10 bases between them. The CDR3 is CASSLGGGDTDTQYF. Here the CDR3 DNA reads TGTGCCAGCAGCTTGGGTGGCGGGGACACAGATACGCAGTATTTT.

The rearrangement joins TRBV6-5 to TRBJ1-2; D gene ambiguous. The V end lost 3 bases, the J end lost 3 bases, and 11 bases lay between the germline ends. Germline assignment: CDR1 MNHEY and CDR2 SVGAGI. The CDR3 runs to 14 residues. This chain's CDR3 is CASSYSTADYGYTF. The CDR3 DNA is TGTGCCAGCAGTTATTCGACGGCGGACTATGGCTACACCTTC.

This chain uses TRBV10-3 with TRBJ1-1; TRBD1 agrees at 8 bases. Germline V gene data show CDR1 as ENHRY and CDR2 as SYGVKD. The CDR3 runs 14 residues. With 7 bases clipped from V and 4 bases from J, the junction kept 8 bases outside the gene matches. The CDR3 spells CAITTDRGPTEAFF. The DNA of the CDR3 is TGTGCCATCACCACAGACAGGGGCCCCACTGAAGCTTTCTTT.

The rearrangement uses TRBV5-1 and TRBJ2-3, with unresolved D. The V end was cut by 2 bases, the J end by 1 base, with 11 bases between. Germline V lookup: CDR1 SGHRS, CDR2 YFSETQ. The CDR3 covers 15 residues. The CDR3 DNA follows: TGCGCCAGCAGCTTCGGTAGACTTGGCACAGATACGCAGTATTTT. Translating it yields CASSFGRLGTDTQYF.

The CDR3, as DNA: TGCAGCGGTATTTTCCGACTAGCGACACGGCAAGAGACCCAGTACTTC. This sequence encodes CSGIFRLATRQETQYF. V is TRBV29-1 and J is TRBJ2-5, with TRBD2 matching over 8 bases. The J segment lost 2 bases and the V segment lost 7 bases, leaving 15 bases of the junction unmatched. Looked up from germline, CDR1 is SQVTM and CDR2 is ANQGSEA. This CDR3 comprises 16 residues.

The J gene is TRBJ2-5, the V gene TRBV6-5; D unresolved. The CDR3 is 11 amino acids. Looked up from germline, CDR1 is MNHEY and CDR2 is SVGAGI. Trimming took off 6 bases at V and 2 bases at J, with 4 bases between the two ends. The CDR3 DNA reads as TGTGCCAGCAGACAGCAAGAGACCCAGTACTTC. Translation gives CASRQQETQYF.

The rearrangement uses TRBV19 and TRBJ1-3, with D uncertain. The germline V and J ends were trimmed by 2 bases and 0 bases, with 5 bases remaining between them. The CDR3 is 14 amino acids. The germline gives CDR1 LNHDA, CDR2 SQIVND (reference sequence). CDR3: CASSIQVSGNTIYF. The CDR3 nucleotides are TGTGCCAGTAGTATACAGGTCTCTGGAAACACCATATATTTT.

The J gene is TRBJ1-2, the V gene TRBV6-1; 7 nucleotides match TRBD1. V lost 4 bases and J lost 2; bases outside the gene matches: 1. CDR1 MNHNS and CDR2 SASEGT come from the germline V gene. The CDR3 has 13 amino acids. CDR3 protein: CASSGRGNYGYTF. The CDR3, as DNA: TGTGCCAGCAGTGGCAGGGGGAACTATGGCTACACCTTC.

The CDR3 reads CASSNTGTSGMNEQFF. In DNA form, the CDR3 reads TGTGCCAGCAGCAATACCGGGACTAGCGGGATGAATGAGCAGTTCTTC. The chain couples TRBV28 to TRBJ2-1, with 13 bases fitting TRBD2. The V gene's germline CDR1 is MDHEN and CDR2 SYDVKM. With 6 bases clipped from V and 7 bases from J, the junction kept 9 bases outside the gene matches. The CDR3 runs to 16 residues.

This chain links TRBV13 with TRBJ1-2; possibly TRBD1 for D (5 bases). Trimming left V 4 bases short and J 11 bases short, with 14 bases between. CDR1 is PRHDT and CDR2 is FYEKMQ in the germline V gene (reference sequence). The CDR3 has 12 residues. The chain's CDR3 is CASSSTGPDYTF. CDR3 DNA: TGTGCCAGCAGCTCCACAGGTCCCGATTACACCTTC.

J is TRBJ2-3 and V is TRBV7-2; TRBD2 aligns across 12 bases. The CDR3 consists of 15 residues. Germline trimming cut 7 bases from V and 4 bases from J; bases unmatched to any gene: 6. Germline V lookup: CDR1 SGHTA, CDR2 FQGNSA. CDR3 residues: CASTTTSGGADTQYF. Here the CDR3 DNA reads TGTGCCAGCACCACGACTAGCGGGGGTGCAGATACGCAGTATTTT. Full variable domain (rest looked up from reference TRBV7-2 and TRBJ2-3): GAGVSQSPSNKVTEKGKDVELRCDPISGHTALYWYRQSLGQGLEFLIYFQGNSAPDKSGLPSDRFSAERTGGSVSTLTIQRTQQEDSAVYLCASTTTSGGADTQYFGPGTRLTVL.

This chain joins TRBV6-5 and TRBJ2-1, with TRBD1 matching 10 bases. From germline, CDR1 is MNHEY and CDR2 SVGAGI. With 6 bases clipped from V and 8 bases from J, the junction kept 7 bases outside the gene matches. The CDR3 runs to 14 residues. The CDR3 coding sequence is TGTGCCAGCAGCTTCGGACAGGGGGGCTATGAGCAGTTCTTC. It yields the protein CASSFGQGGYEQFF.

V usage is TRBV12-5 and J usage is TRBJ2-3, with unresolved D. Trimming pared 1 base from V and 1 base from J, leaving 6 bases between. There are 14 residues in the CDR3. Germline V gene data show CDR1 as LGHNT and CDR2 as FRNRAP. CDR3 protein: CASGLGQGTDTQYF. The CDR3 DNA follows: TGTGCTAGTGGTTTGGGCCAGGGCACAGATACGCAGTATTTT.

This chain joins TRBV6-5 and TRBJ2-2; the D gene is possibly TRBD2 (6 bases). Trimming pared 9 bases from V and 7 bases from J, leaving 18 bases between. This CDR3 is 14 amino acids long. Looked up from germline, CDR1 is MNHEY and CDR2 is SVGAGI. As DNA, the CDR3 is TGTGCCAGTTTACAAGGAGGGCTTCGCGGGGAGCTGTTTTTT. This encodes CASLQGGLRGELFF.

The chain uses TRBV5-8 and TRBJ2-3; 7 bases fit TRBD1. Germline V gives CDR1 SGHTS, CDR2 YDEGEE. Germline trimming cut 5 bases from V and 2 bases from J; bases unmatched to any gene: 5. The CDR3 length is 14 residues. For the CDR3, the DNA is TGTGCCAGCAGTAAGGGACAGTCCACAGATACGCAGTATTTT. Protein sequence: CASSKGQSTDTQYF.

The chain uses TRBV27 and TRBJ2-2; perhaps TRBD2 as D (5 bases). This CDR3 spans 12 amino acids. Germline V gives CDR1 MNHEY, CDR2 SMNVEV (reference sequence). Trimming left V 10 bases short and J 4 bases short, with 10 bases between. The CDR3 loop reads CATLSGTGELFF. For the CDR3, the DNA is TGTGCCACCCTAAGCGGCACCGGGGAGCTGTTTTTT.

The V call is TRBV28, the J call TRBJ2-5; 7 bases align to TRBD1. The junction had 7 bases not matched to a gene; V was cut back by 7 bases and J by 5 bases. From germline, CDR1 is MDHEN and CDR2 SYDVKM. The CDR3 length is 13 residues. The CDR3 sequence is CASIDRVHETQYF. In DNA, the CDR3 is TGTGCCAGCATAGACAGGGTCCACGAGACCCAGTACTTC.

V and J are TRBV7-2 and TRBJ2-5; 8 bases are a match to TRBD2. Germline loops: CDR1 SGHTA, CDR2 FQGNSA. J gave up 6 bases and V 2 bases, and 5 bases lay outside the gene matches. CDR3 size: 14 residues. The DNA for the CDR3 is TGTGCCAGCAGCTTATTACGTAGCGGGAAGACCCAGTACTTC. This gives the protein CASSLLRSGKTQYF.

The chain employs TRBV30 and TRBJ2-3; possibly TRBD2 for D (5 bases). There are 14 residues in the CDR3. V gave up 0 bases and J gave up 4 bases, with 11 bases separating them. CDR1 GTSNPN and CDR2 SVGIG come from the germline V gene (reference sequence). CDR3 sequence: CAWSVLGVSDTQYF. The CDR3 DNA is TGTGCCTGGAGTGTACTAGGAGTTTCAGATACGCAGTATTTT.

The chain combines TRBV6-5 with TRBJ1-1; possibly TRBD1 for D (6 bases). Between the trimmed V and J ends, which lost 6 bases and 5 bases, there was a span of 16 bases. CDR3 size: 14 residues. Germline V CDR1 and CDR2: MNHEY, SVGAGI. The CDR3 sequence: CASSYTRTETEAFF. The CDR3 region has the DNA TGTGCCAGCAGCTATACGAGGACAGAGACTGAAGCTTTCTTT.

The chain has TRBV7-8 and TRBJ1-6; D not certain. V was shortened by 1 base and J by 7 bases, with 14 bases between the two germline ends. Germline V gene sequence: CDR1 SGHVS, CDR2 FQNEAQ. The CDR3 extends over 16 amino acids. The CDR3 region is CASSLGHRRGNSPLHF. CDR3 bases: TGTGCCAGCAGCTTAGGGCACCGGCGGGGAAATTCACCCCTCCACTTT.

The rearrangement links TRBV28 to TRBJ2-7, with D tentatively TRBD2 (6 bases). The CDR3 has 16 residues. Trimming took 5 bases from V and 0 from J, leaving 17 bases between them. Germline values: CDR1 MDHEN, CDR2 SYDVKM. The CDR3 sequence: CASSLPGTLTSYEQYF. The CDR3 bases are TGTGCCAGCAGTCTCCCCGGGACTCTCACCTCCTACGAGCAGTACTTC.

The rearrangement joins TRBV5-1 to TRBJ1-5, with D possibly TRBD1 on 6 matching bases. CDR3 length equals 13 residues. The germline CDR1 and CDR2 sequences are SGHRS and YFSETQ. V was clipped by 4 bases and J by 4 bases, with 9 bases between them. CDR3 sequence: CASSVDRNQPQHF. The CDR3 DNA sequence: TGCGCCAGCAGCGTGGACAGAAATCAGCCCCAGCATTTT.

This chain connects TRBV28 to TRBJ2-1; 10 bases are shared with TRBD2. This CDR3 is built from 15 residues. The germline CDR1 and CDR2 sequences are MDHEN and SYDVKM. The V segment lost 9 bases and the J segment 4 bases; nucleotides outside the gene matches: 9. Written as DNA, the CDR3 is TGTGCCAGTCTTTTGACTAGCGGGCTATACAATGAGCAGTTCTTC. Amino acids: CASLLTSGLYNEQFF.

J is TRBJ2-5 and V is TRBV7-9; 7 positions match TRBD1. There are 16 residues in the CDR3. J gave up 1 base and V 6 bases, and 11 bases lay outside the gene matches. CDR1 is SEHNR and CDR2 is FQNEAQ in the germline V gene (reference sequence). The CDR3 here is CASRKGAGGLQETQYF. The DNA of the CDR3 is TGTGCCAGCAGAAAGGGGGCCGGTGGGCTCCAAGAGACCCAGTACTTC.

This sequence joins TRBV7-8 and TRBJ2-1, with 14 bases aligning to TRBD2. This CDR3 region has 16 residues. V was pared by 4 bases and J by 9 bases, with 8 bases of the junction left unmatched. The germline V gene has CDR1 SGHVS and CDR2 FQNEAQ. The CDR3 DNA follows: TGTGCCAGCAGCTCTCGACTAGCGGGGGGGCAGAGTGAGCAGTTCTTC. Protein: CASSSRLAGGQSEQFF.

This clone has more than one count but fewer than ten. The rearrangement uses TRBV4-2 and TRBJ2-7; 9 nucleotides match TRBD1. The trim removed 0 bases at V and 4 bases at J, leaving 4 bases unmatched. This CDR3 region has 15 residues. Germline V gives CDR1 LGHNA, CDR2 YNFKEQ. CDR3 sequence reads: CASSQDETGGYEQYF. The CDR3 region has the DNA TGTGCCAGCAGCCAAGACGAGACAGGGGGTTACGAGCAGTACTTC.

V gene TRBV5-4 combines with J gene TRBJ2-2, with 7 bases lining up with TRBD2. The CDR3 contains 16 residues. V lost 4 bases to trimming and J lost 0 bases; unmatched junction nucleotides: 6. Germline-derived CDR1 and CDR2 are SGHNT and YYREEE (reference sequence). The CDR3 protein is CASSGGGLANTGELFF. The CDR3 bases are TGTGCCAGCAGCGGCGGGGGACTCGCGAACACCGGGGAGCTGTTTTTT.

This clone was found once. The chain recombines TRBV15 with TRBJ1-1; tentatively, D is TRBD1 (5 bases). V dropped 3 bases and J dropped 6 bases, with 11 bases sitting between them. The CDR3 is made up of 13 amino acids. Germline loops: CDR1 LNHNV, CDR2 YYDKDF (reference sequence). CDR3 nucleotides: TGTGCCACCAGCAGGGAGGGGTGGTCTGAAGCTTTCTTT. Residues: CATSREGWSEAFF.

CDR3 DNA sequence: TGCAGCGTTTATCTAGTGGACTCGTACGAGCAGTACTTC. The encoded protein is CSVYLVDSYEQYF. The J gene is TRBJ2-7, the V gene TRBV29-1; possibly TRBD2 for D (5 bases). Trimming removed 5 bases at V and 4 bases at J, with 15 bases between. The V gene's germline CDR1 is SQVTM and CDR2 ANQGSEA. CDR3 size: 13 residues.